These 25 T cell receptor beta chains were all obtained from the same sample, sequenced in a study of T cells in Graves' hyperthyroidism and ophthalmopathy. From RNA transcripts, TCR beta CDR3 regions were amplified. Initially, a first-round RT-PCR of the TCR CDR3 employed the HTBI primer set. One entry per CDR3 protein, called by TCRdb with MiXCR from the multiplex PCR reads. The repertoire holds around 500,000 distinct CDR3 sequences, with about 20% as singletons. Specimen: blood. The source of these receptors is a woman in her 70s with Graves' ophthalmopathy.

This sequence joins TRBV29-1 and TRBJ2-3; 7 bases fit TRBD2. Trimming at V came to 5 bases and at J to 3 bases, leaving 2 bases not matched to a gene. CDR1 and CDR2 (germline): SQVTM, ANQGSEA. The CDR3 runs to 12 residues. CDR3 nucleotides: TGCAGCGTTCCTAGCGGAACAGATACGCAGTATTTT. It yields the protein CSVPSGTDTQYF.

The chain recombines TRBV7-9 with TRBJ1-3; 7 bases line up with TRBD1. The junction had 5 bases not matched to a gene; V was cut back by 5 bases and J by 1 base. In germline, CDR1 is SEHNR, CDR2 FQNEAQ (reference sequence). This CDR3 is built from 15 residues. This CDR3 is CASSLTTGSGNTIYF. The CDR3 nucleotides are TGTGCCAGCAGCCTAACGACAGGGTCTGGAAACACCATATATTTT.

This clonotype was recorded a few times. The J gene is TRBJ2-2, the V gene TRBV28; D is possibly TRBD2 (6 bases). With 6 bases removed from V and 5 bases from J, the gap between germline ends came to 19 bases. Germline-derived CDR1 and CDR2 are MDHEN and SYDVKM. There are 16 residues in the CDR3. Written as DNA, the CDR3 is TGTGCCAGCAGCGCCCCGAGGGGAGGTGGGACCGGGGAGCTGTTTTTT. Translation gives CASSAPRGGGTGELFF.

This clonotype came up many times. V usage is TRBV27 and J usage is TRBJ1-5; D not certain. Per germline, CDR1 MNHEY and CDR2 SMNVEV (reference sequence). The CDR3 is made up of 13 amino acids. The V gene lost 3 bases and the J gene lost 4 bases, with 7 bases spanning the gap. Here the CDR3 DNA reads TGTGCCAGCAGTTTTGAGGGAAATCAGCCCCAGCATTTT. This translates into CASSFEGNQPQHF.

This clonotype was recorded at least ten times. The gene calls are TRBV7-2 and TRBJ1-2; TRBD1 aligns across 7 bases. The V gene end was trimmed by 3 bases and the J gene end by 6 bases; junction bases not matched to a gene: 4. The CDR3 is made up of 13 amino acids. Germline CDR1 and CDR2: SGHTA and FQGNSA. The CDR3 protein is CASSFPGGNGYTF. As DNA, the CDR3 is TGTGCCAGCAGCTTTCCAGGGGGAAATGGCTACACCTTC.

In regard to this clonotype: A read error is possible here, since a much larger clone lies one base away. CDR3 region: CSASGPSTDTQHF. The CDR3 bases are TGCAGTGCTAGTGGGCCGAGCACAGATACGCAGCATTTT. V usage is TRBV20-1 and J usage is TRBJ2-3; D not certain. The J call is doubtful: the DNA matches TRBJ1-5 better. CDR3 size: 13 residues. Germline CDR1 is DFQATT and CDR2 is SNEGSKA (reference sequence).

This sequence joins TRBV6-1 and TRBJ1-2; D not resolved. Between the trimmed V and J ends, which lost 5 bases and 4 bases, there was a span of 8 bases. In germline, CDR1 is MNHNS, CDR2 SASEGT. The CDR3 has 12 amino acids. CDR3 in amino acids: CASSHPSYGYTF. In DNA form, the CDR3 reads TGTGCCAGCAGTCATCCAAGCTATGGCTACACCTTC.

V gene TRBV5-1 combines with J gene TRBJ2-5, with a tentative D call TRBD2 (5 bases). This CDR3 comprises 12 residues. Trimming left V 5 bases short and J 2 bases short, with 7 bases between. Germline assignment: CDR1 SGHRS and CDR2 YFSETQ. In DNA form, the CDR3 reads TGCGCCAGCAGACTAGAACAAGAGACCCAGTACTTC. Protein sequence: CASRLEQETQYF. Drawing the rest from reference TRBV5-1 and TRBJ2-5, the complete variable domain is KAGVTQTPRYLIKTRGQQVTLSCSPISGHRSVSWYQQTPGQGLQFLFEYFSETQRNKGNFPGRFSGRQFSNSRSEMNVSTLELGDSALYLCASRLEQETQYFGPGTRLLVL.

The chain is built from TRBV5-6 and TRBJ2-7; D is undetermined. The ends were cut back, 3 bases at V and 0 bases at J, with 10 bases in the middle. Germline assignment: CDR1 SGHDT and CDR2 YYEEEE. The CDR3 is made up of 14 amino acids. The CDR3 DNA reads as TGTGCCAGCAGCTGGTACGCCACCTCCTACGAGCAGTACTTC. Translation: CASSWYATSYEQYF.

DNA of the CDR3: TGTGCCAGCAGCTTATCCCCAACTAGCGTCGCCGGGGAGCTGTTTTTT. Residues: CASSLSPTSVAGELFF. This chain uses TRBV7-3 with TRBJ2-2; 7 bases align to TRBD2. Germline CDR1 and CDR2: SGHTA and FQGTGA. This CDR3 has 16 residues. Losses at the gene ends were 2 bases for V and 6 bases for J; bases not matched to a gene: 9.

The chain combines TRBV7-8 with TRBJ2-2; maybe TRBD1 (6 bases). The CDR3 covers 13 residues. V was cut by 3 bases and J by 6 bases, with 8 bases left in between. Germline CDR1 is SGHVS and CDR2 is FQNEAQ. The CDR3 DNA reads TGTGCCAGCAGCTTCCACAGGGCCGGGGAGCTGTTTTTT. Protein product: CASSFHRAGELFF. The whole variable domain, remainder taken from reference TRBV7-8 and TRBJ2-2, is GAGVSQSPRYKVAKRGQDVALRCDPISGHVSLFWYQQALGQGPEFLTYFQNEAQLDKSGLPSDRFFAERPEGSVSTLKIQRTQQEDSAVYLCASSFHRAGELFFGEGSRLTVL.

The chain joins TRBV3-1 to TRBJ2-4; 8 bases align to TRBD1. From germline, CDR1 is LGHDT and CDR2 YNNKEL (reference sequence). The V and J ends lost 2 bases and 0 bases, in that order; junction bases with no gene match: 6. CDR3 length equals 17 residues. In DNA, the CDR3 is TGTGCCAGCAGCCAATCCGACAGGGGCCTAGCCAAAAACATTCAGTACTTC. Protein: CASSQSDRGLAKNIQYF.

Many counts were recorded for this clonotype. The V and J genes are TRBV3-1 and TRBJ2-1; a weak D match, TRBD2 (5 bases). V was clipped by 1 base and J by 5 bases, with 15 bases between them. This CDR3 region has 16 residues. Germline V CDR1 and CDR2: LGHDT, YNNKEL (reference sequence). The DNA of the CDR3 is TGTGCCAGCAGCCAAGGGCTAGCCCGGGTCGACAATGAGCAGTTCTTC. It encodes CASSQGLARVDNEQFF.

This clonotype was detected only a few times. This chain joins TRBV7-2 and TRBJ1-5; perhaps TRBD1 as D (6 bases). Trimming stripped 7 bases from V and 2 bases from J, with 18 bases between. CDR3 length: 16 amino acids. Germline V gene lookup returns CDR1 SGHTA and CDR2 FQGNSA. In DNA form, the CDR3 reads TGTGCCAGCACTCCCTTGGTGGGGGCGGGCAATCAGCCCCAGCATTTT. It translates to CASTPLVGAGNQPQHF. Drawing the rest from reference TRBV7-2 and TRBJ1-5, the complete variable domain is GAGVSQSPSNKVTEKGKDVELRCDPISGHTALYWYRQSLGQGLEFLIYFQGNSAPDKSGLPSDRFSAERTGGSVSTLTIQRTQQEDSAVYLCASTPLVGAGNQPQHFGDGTRLSIL.

Ten or more counts support this clonotype. J is TRBJ1-3 and V is TRBV28; D gene unclear. CDR3 size: 13 residues. Germline CDR1 MDHEN, CDR2 SYDVKM. V was shortened by 4 bases and J by 7 bases, with 11 bases between the two germline ends. This chain's CDR3 is CASSSGVVNTIYF. CDR3 bases: TGTGCCAGCAGTTCCGGGGTGGTTAACACCATATATTTT.

The rearrangement uses TRBV4-3 and TRBJ1-2, with a weak D call TRBD1 (5 bases). Trimming took off 1 base at V and 7 bases at J, with 13 bases between the two ends. CDR3 length: 14 amino acids. CDR1 and CDR2 from the germline V gene are LGHNA and YSLEER. CDR3 region: CASSQGRRVSGYTF. CDR3 DNA sequence: TGCGCCAGCAGCCAAGGGCGCAGGGTCAGTGGCTACACCTTC.

CDR3 sequence: CATSRGLAGRTGEQYF. The CDR3 region has the DNA TGTGCCACCAGCAGAGGACTAGCGGGACGTACGGGTGAGCAGTACTTC. The chain joins TRBV15 to TRBJ2-7, with 11 bases matching TRBD2. This CDR3 has 16 amino acids. Trimming took 1 base from V and 7 from J; bases not matched to a gene: 9. Germline CDR1 and CDR2: LNHNV and YYDKDF (reference sequence).

There are many counts of this clonotype. The rearrangement uses TRBV2 and TRBJ1-2; no clear D. Trimming shortened V by 7 bases and J by 0 bases, and 15 bases separated the two germline ends. The CDR3 runs 15 residues. Germline V gene lookup returns CDR1 SNHLY and CDR2 FYNNEI. The CDR3 coding sequence is TGTGCCAGCATAAAGGACCAGACCTCTAACTATGGCTACACCTTC. Its translation is CASIKDQTSNYGYTF.

J is TRBJ2-5 and V is TRBV6-1; 7 bases agree with TRBD2. Trimming took 0 bases from V and 10 from J; bases not matched to a gene: 8. The CDR3 is 14 amino acids. Germline loops: CDR1 MNHNS, CDR2 SASEGT. The CDR3 bases are TGTGCCAGCAGTGAAGCCTCGCGACGGGGGGACCAGTACTTC. It yields the protein CASSEASRRGDQYF.

This clonotype has a handful of counts. The genes are TRBV7-3 and TRBJ2-3, with 8 positions matching TRBD2. Trimming removed 3 bases from V and 6 bases from J; junction bases left unmatched: 5. CDR1 and CDR2 from the germline V gene are SGHTA and FQGTGA. The CDR3 totals 14 residues. CDR3 residues: CASSFSGMGDTQYF. The CDR3 DNA reads TGTGCCAGCAGCTTTAGCGGGATGGGGGATACGCAGTATTTT.

There are a few counts of this clonotype. The V and J genes are TRBV11-2 and TRBJ2-2; D not resolved. Germline assignment: CDR1 SGHAT and CDR2 FQNNGV. The CDR3 is made up of 16 amino acids. V was shortened by 0 bases and J by 0 bases, with 8 bases between the two germline ends. The chain's CDR3 is CASSLDRYANTGELFF. In DNA, the CDR3 is TGTGCCAGCAGCTTAGATAGATACGCGAACACCGGGGAGCTGTTTTTT.

The rearrangement uses TRBV5-6 and TRBJ2-7; 8 bases map to TRBD1. The CDR3 loop spans 16 amino acids. Germline CDR1 and CDR2: SGHDT and YYEEEE. V was clipped by 0 bases and J by 3 bases; unmatched bases: 8. The CDR3 protein is CASSLVGDRGHYEQYF. CDR3 nucleotide sequence: TGTGCCAGCAGCTTGGTAGGTGACAGGGGCCACTACGAGCAGTACTTC. The full variable domain, in which reference TRBV5-6 and TRBJ2-7 provide the parts outside the CDR3, is DAGVTQSPTHLIKTRGQQVTLRCSPKSGHDTVSWYQQALGQGPQFIFQYYEEEERQRGNFPDRFSGHQFPNYSSELNVNALLLGDSALYLCASSLVGDRGHYEQYFGPGTRLTVT.

This chain links TRBV5-1 with TRBJ2-5, with a tentative D call TRBD2 (6 bases). V was shortened by 0 bases and J by 9 bases, with 21 bases between the two germline ends. Germline CDR1 and CDR2: SGHRS and YFSETQ. This CDR3 has 16 residues. CDR3 sequence (DNA): TGCGCCAGCAGCTTGGAGTCGGGACTGAGAAGTGGGTCCCAGTACTTC. Encoded protein: CASSLESGLRSGSQYF.

This clonotype showed up many times. The V call is TRBV12-3 or TRBV12-4, the J call TRBJ2-3; 10 bases agree with TRBD2. The J segment lost 6 bases and the V segment lost 2 bases, leaving 5 bases of the junction unmatched. The CDR3 length is 15 residues. The CDR3 nucleotides are TGTGCCAGCAGTTTATCTAGCGGGAGTGGCGATACGCAGTATTTT. Translated, it gives CASSLSSGSGDTQYF.

This clonotype came up many times. The rearrangement uses TRBV6-1 and TRBJ2-1, with D hard to call. Germline V lookup: CDR1 MNHNS, CDR2 SASEGT. The length of the CDR3 is 14 residues. Trimming shortened V by 2 bases and J by 4 bases, and 9 bases separated the two germline ends. CDR3 region: CASSESSGYNEQFF. DNA of the CDR3: TGTGCCAGCAGTGAAAGCTCCGGGTACAATGAGCAGTTCTTC.